This passage covers 14 T cell receptor beta chains from one sample sequenced in a study of blood T cell repertoires in COVID-19. Assay: immunoSEQ multiplex PCR; the TCRdb copy retains only in-frame clones and omits some. The sample lists about 260,000 clones, 85% to 90% occurring once. Sequencing used peripheral blood. The receptors here all came from a woman aged 40 to 50 with acute or convalescent COVID-19.

As concerns this clone: No conserved phenylalanine or tryptophan is present at the end of the CDR3, so a read error is the likely explanation. No DNA is shown, since the ends of the CDR3 on it are uncertain; the CDR3 is the one TCRdb lists. CDR3: CASSLPGIV. V gene TRBV5-8 combines with J gene TRBJ1-2. From germline, CDR1 is SGHTS and CDR2 YDEGEE. With termini counted, the CDR3 has 9 amino acids.

J is TRBJ1-2 and V is TRBV5-1; TRBD1 aligns across 7 bases. Losses at the gene ends were 1 base for V and 6 bases for J; bases not matched to a gene: 3. Germline V gene data show CDR1 as SGHRS and CDR2 as YFSETQ. This CDR3 region has 13 residues. The DNA of the CDR3 is TGCGCCAGCAGCTTGCAGGGGGTGGATGGCTACACCTTC. Encoded protein: CASSLQGVDGYTF.

CDR3 DNA: TGTGCCAGCAGTCGGGACAGGGAGGGGGAAAAACTGTTTTTT. Encoded protein: CASSRDREGEKLFF. The rearrangement uses TRBV2 and TRBJ1-4, with 9 positions matching TRBD1. The CDR3 is 14 residues long. Germline V gives CDR1 SNHLY, CDR2 FYNNEI. Losses at the gene ends were 5 bases for V and 8 bases for J; bases not matched to a gene: 6.

V usage is TRBV27 and J usage is TRBJ1-6; maybe TRBD1 (6 bases). Trimming shortened V by 6 bases and J by 10 bases, and 16 bases separated the two germline ends. This CDR3 has 14 residues. The germline gives CDR1 MNHEY, CDR2 SMNVEV (reference sequence). As DNA, the CDR3 is TGTGCCAGCAGGTTTACAGGGTTGAACTCACCCCTCCACTTT. This codes for CASRFTGLNSPLHF.

The J gene is TRBJ1-1, the V gene TRBV12-3 or TRBV12-4; D unclear. V lost 5 bases, J lost 8 bases, and 12 bases lay in between. This CDR3 is built from 12 residues. For the CDR3, the DNA is TGTGCCAGCAGTCGAACCGGGTTAGAAGCTTTCTTT. Protein: CASSRTGLEAFF.

The V gene is TRBV15, the J gene TRBJ2-7; maybe TRBD1 (5 bases). Germline CDR1 and CDR2: LNHNV and YYDKDF (reference sequence). V was clipped by 1 base and J by 6 bases, with 16 bases between them. CDR3 length equals 15 residues. CDR3 residues: CATSRVSGFPREQYV. CDR3 nucleotides: TGTGCCACCAGCAGAGTTTCAGGGTTCCCTCGCGAGCAGTACGTC.

The rearrangement uses TRBV6-5 and TRBJ1-5; TRBD1 matches 11 bases. Germline V gives CDR1 MNHEY, CDR2 SVGAGI. CDR3 length: 15 residues. V shed 2 bases, J shed 6 bases, and the junction held 3 bases outside the gene matches. In nucleotides, the CDR3 is TGTGCCAGCAGTTACGACGGGACAGGGGGTCAGCCCCAGCATTTT. Translation: CASSYDGTGGQPQHF.

In the case of this clone: This may be a read error: a much more frequent sequence differs by one nucleotide. The V call is TRBV5-4, the J call TRBJ1-2; 11 nucleotides align to TRBD1. The CDR3 runs to 16 residues. Germline lookup yields CDR1 SGHNT and CDR2 YYREEE (reference sequence). V lost 4 bases and J lost 4; bases outside the gene matches: 9. The CDR3 spells CASSILDRGRTYGYTF. The DNA for the CDR3 is TGTGCCAGCAGCATCTTGGACAGGGGGCGCACCTATGGCTACACCTTC.

The J gene is TRBJ2-7, the V gene TRBV24-1; 8 bases agree with TRBD1. The CDR3 length is 13 residues. The germline V gene has CDR1 KGHDR and CDR2 SFDVKD. The V segment lost 4 bases and the J segment 5 bases; nucleotides outside the gene matches: 3. Here the CDR3 DNA reads TGTGCCACCAGTGACCCGGACAGGGACGAGCAGTACGTC. It encodes CATSDPDRDEQYV.

CDR3 sequence (DNA): TGTGCCAGCAGTCCCCCGATCCGACAGGGCTGGAGACAGCCCCAGCATTTT. It is translated as CASSPPIRQGWRQPQHF. V and J are TRBV27 and TRBJ1-5; 7 nucleotides line up with TRBD1. Germline CDR1 and CDR2: MNHEY and SMNVEV (reference sequence). V shed 5 bases and J 7 bases; nucleotides not matched to a gene: 17. The CDR3 consists of 17 residues.

The genes are TRBV7-9 and TRBJ1-1; 9 bases are a match to TRBD1. Germline V gives CDR1 SEHNR, CDR2 FQNEAQ (reference sequence). CDR3 length: 16 amino acids. J was trimmed by 0 bases and V by 4 bases; bases with no gene match: 6. CDR3 in DNA: TGTGCCAGCAGCTCACCGGACAGGGGAATGAACACTGAAGCTTTCTTT. Encoded protein: CASSSPDRGMNTEAFF.

This clone has only a few counts. This sequence joins TRBV25-1 and TRBJ1-4, with D unresolved. V lost 2 bases, J lost 5 bases, and 15 bases lay in between. This CDR3 has 16 residues. The germline gives CDR1 MGHDK, CDR2 SYGVNS. CDR3 sequence (DNA): TGTGCCAGCAGTGAAACGAGAGAGGATCCAAATGAAAAACTGTTTTTT. Translation: CASSETREDPNEKLFF. Full variable domain (rest looked up from reference TRBV25-1 and TRBJ1-4): EADIYQTPRYLVIGTGKKITLECSQTMGHDKMYWYQQDPGMELHLIHYSYGVNSTEKGDLSSESTVSRIRTEHFPLTLESARPSHTSQYLCASSETREDPNEKLFFGSGTQLSVL.

This clone appeared a single time. The rearrangement joins TRBV11-2 to TRBJ1-3; D gene ambiguous. The CDR3 is 16 residues long. Germline assignment: CDR1 SGHAT and CDR2 FQNNGV. V was cut by 5 bases and J by 0 bases, with 14 bases left in between. CDR3 sequence: CASSPPEANSGNTIYF. The CDR3 nucleotides read TGTGCCAGCAGCCCACCCGAGGCGAACTCTGGAAACACCATATATTTT.

The chain carries TRBV11-2 and TRBJ1-2; tentatively, D is TRBD1 (5 bases). This CDR3 spans 13 amino acids. Looked up from germline, CDR1 is SGHAT and CDR2 is FQNNGV. Trimming removed 3 bases from V and 6 bases from J, with 11 bases in between. CDR3 in amino acids: CASSFTGGDGYTF. The CDR3 bases are TGTGCCAGCAGCTTCACGGGGGGGGATGGCTACACCTTC.